The clone carrying this T cell receptor beta chain was picked up a small number of times. This sample stems from a study of blood T cells in healthy people across ages. Isolation recovered at least 6 million PBMCs from every sample. Primed by a sample-barcoded 5' primer and a J-beta primer mix, a second PCR proceeded for roughly 7 to 12 cycles. TCRdb reprocessed the 5' RACE reads via MiXCR and lists one record per CDR3 protein. Found here are around 800,000 distinct CDR3 sequences, more than 25% of them singletons; the top ten hold 3%. These data were also reused for a study on T cells of mothers and their children.

This sequence originates from a boy aged 5-17 years in good health. The source material was blood.

The CDR3 loop is CASSQVGSGQPQHF. The CDR3 DNA sequence: TGCGCCAGCAGCCAAGTAGGGTCAGGGCAGCCCCAGCATTTT. V is TRBV4-1 and J is TRBJ1-5; TRBD1 might be the D (5 bases). Trimming cost V 1 base and J 7 bases, with 11 bases left between them. CDR1 is MGHRA, CDR2 YSYEKL, per germline. The CDR3 covers 14 residues.